The T cell receptor (beta chain) under discussion was sequenced for a study of T-cell memory formation after mild COVID-19. Using its own MiXCR run on the 5' RACE reads, TCRdb lists one record per CDR3 protein. The table has roughly 400,000 distinct CDR3 sequences, around 17% seen once. Germline lookup yields CDR1 KGHDR and CDR2 SFDVKD. V lost 1 base, J lost 5 bases, and 13 bases lay in between. The CDR3 contains 15 residues. This clonotype originated in a man between 18 and 35 years old who had mild COVID-19 (a few samples of this study predate the infection). Cell type and time point are not known. The rearrangement uses TRBV24-1 and TRBJ1-2, with a tentative D call TRBD1 (6 bases). The sequenced material came from PBMCs or a T cell subset sorted from them (not recorded which). In DNA form, the CDR3 reads TGTGCCACCAGTGATTTCCCGGAGGGGGAGTATGGCTACACCTTC. This codes for CATSDFPEGEYGYTF.